These 22 T cell receptor beta chains came from one sample sequenced in a study of identical twins. One entry per CDR3 protein results from TCRdb running MiXCR on the 5' RACE reads. In the table there are 690,000 or so distinct CDR3 sequences, under 9% of which are singletons. The sample was also reused in another study, on yellow fever vaccine responses in identical twins.

Sequenced material: PBMCs. These receptors were taken from a woman aged 18-29 years in good health.

V is TRBV19 and J is TRBJ2-5; maybe TRBD1 (6 bases). Trimming took 4 bases from V and 2 from J, leaving 11 bases between them. Germline-derived CDR1 and CDR2 are LNHDA and SQIVND (reference sequence). The CDR3 covers 14 residues. CDR3 sequence reads: CASSTTDRQETQYF. The CDR3 nucleotides read TGTGCCAGTAGTACGACGGACAGACAAGAGACCCAGTACTTC.

For this clonotype: A much bigger clone sits one base away, suggesting this may be a read error. The gene calls are TRBV7-9 and TRBJ2-5; D is uncertain. Germline assignment: CDR1 SEHNR and CDR2 FQNEAQ (reference sequence). This CDR3 is built from 15 residues. The CDR3 bases are TGTGCCAGCAGCTTAGCTTTTGCAGGCCAAGTGACCCAGTACTTC. Encoded protein: CASSLAFAGQVTQYF.

This clonotype was detected only a few times. V usage is TRBV3-1 and J usage is TRBJ2-2; D may be TRBD1 (6 bases). The CDR3 contains 15 residues. Germline lookup yields CDR1 LGHDT and CDR2 YNNKEL (reference sequence). V shed 5 bases and J shed 7 bases, with 17 bases lying between them. DNA of the CDR3: TGTGCCAGCAGCGCTTTCCCAGGGGAGCACGGGGAGCTGTTTTTT. Amino acid sequence: CASSAFPGEHGELFF. The variable domain in full, with the rest retrieved from reference TRBV3-1 and TRBJ2-2, is DTAVSQTPKYLVTQMGNDKSIKCEQNLGHDTMYWYKQDSKKFLKIMFSYNNKELIINETVPNRFSPKSPDKAHLNLHINSLELGDSAVYFCASSAFPGEHGELFFGEGSRLTVL.

Ten or more counts support this clonotype. The chain combines TRBV20-1 with TRBJ2-7; D possibly corresponds to TRBD1 (6 bases). The CDR3 is made up of 14 amino acids. Per germline, CDR1 DFQATT and CDR2 SNEGSKA (reference sequence). The V and J ends lost 4 bases and 0 bases respectively, with 13 bases between them. Here the CDR3 reads CSATLTGTSYEQYF. Written as DNA, the CDR3 is TGCAGTGCTACCCTCACAGGGACCTCCTACGAGCAGTACTTC.

Only a few counts were recorded for this clonotype. The genes are TRBV20-1 and TRBJ2-6; D not resolved. The CDR3 covers 13 residues. The germline V gene encodes CDR1 DFQATT and CDR2 SNEGSKA (reference sequence). V dropped 3 bases and J dropped 4 bases, with 7 bases sitting between them. DNA for the CDR3: TGCAGTGCTAGTTGGACCGGGGCCAACGTCCTGACTTTC. The encoded protein is CSASWTGANVLTF.

This clonotype was observed at least ten times. The rearrangement joins TRBV9 to TRBJ1-1; a weak D match, TRBD1 (5 bases). V gave up 0 bases and J gave up 4 bases, with 10 bases separating them. Germline values: CDR1 SGDLS, CDR2 YYNGEE. The CDR3 is 14 amino acids. For the CDR3, the DNA is TGTGCCAGCAGCGTAGCGGCAGGGACCACTGAAGCTTTCTTT. It is translated as CASSVAAGTTEAFF. Together with reference TRBV9 and TRBJ1-1, the CDR3 gives the full variable domain: DSGVTQTPKHLITATGQRVTLRCSPRSGDLSVYWYQQSLDQGLQFLIQYYNGEERAKGNILERFSAQQFPDLHSELNLSSLELGDSALYFCASSVAAGTTEAFFGQGTRLTVV.

CDR3 amino acids: CASSQDPGSAGGITDTQYF. The CDR3 DNA sequence: TGCGCCAGCAGCCAAGATCCGGGCTCGGCGGGAGGGATCACAGATACGCAGTATTTT. The chain carries TRBV4-3 and TRBJ2-3, with TRBD2 identical over 9 bases. CDR1 and CDR2 from the germline V gene are LGHNA and YSLEER. There are 19 residues in the CDR3. After removal of 0 bases from V and 2 bases from J, the junction contained 12 bases not matched to a gene.

This chain links TRBV19 with TRBJ1-5; D is ambiguous. Between the trimmed V and J ends, which lost 8 bases and 0 bases, there was a span of 8 bases. Germline lookup yields CDR1 LNHDA and CDR2 SQIVND (reference sequence). The CDR3 sequence is 13 residues long. CDR3 protein: CASQRYSNQPQHF. Written as DNA, the CDR3 is TGTGCCAGTCAGCGATATAGCAATCAGCCCCAGCATTTT.

The table lists this clonotype with a few counts. The chain employs TRBV19 and TRBJ2-1; D is unresolved. Germline-derived CDR1 and CDR2 are LNHDA and SQIVND (reference sequence). This CDR3 is 12 amino acids long. V was cut by 5 bases and J by 5 bases, with 7 bases left in between. The CDR3 here is CASSPDNNEQFF. The CDR3 nucleotides are TGTGCCAGTAGTCCAGACAACAATGAGCAGTTCTTC.

This clonotype was detected many times. The chain joins TRBV7-2 to TRBJ2-7; a possible D gene is TRBD1 (6 bases). Per germline, CDR1 SGHTA and CDR2 FQGNSA. Trimming cost V 1 base and J 0 bases, with 10 bases left between them. This CDR3 contains 15 residues. Written as DNA, the CDR3 is TGTGCCAGCAGCTTAGTACAGGGTCACTCCTACGAGCAGTACTTC. This encodes CASSLVQGHSYEQYF.

This clonotype was observed a handful of times. This chain joins TRBV20-1 and TRBJ2-3; unclear D gene. CDR3 length: 11 amino acids. Germline assignment: CDR1 DFQATT and CDR2 SNEGSKA (reference sequence). V was cut by 2 bases and J by 4 bases, with 4 bases left in between. The CDR3 here is CSARSADTQYF. DNA for the CDR3: TGCAGTGCTAGATCGGCAGATACGCAGTATTTT.

The chain links TRBV4-1 to TRBJ2-7; 12 positions match TRBD2. The germline gives CDR1 MGHRA, CDR2 YSYEKL. CDR3 length: 18 residues. Unmatched junction bases numbered 11, after V lost 1 base and J lost 4 bases. The CDR3 reads CASSQASLLAGGLYEQYF. CDR3 nucleotides: TGCGCCAGCAGCCAAGCTTCCCTACTAGCGGGGGGACTATACGAGCAGTACTTC.

Only a few counts were recorded for this clonotype. V is TRBV12-3 or TRBV12-4 and J is TRBJ1-5; TRBD1 is a possible D gene (6 bases). V shed 2 bases and J shed 6 bases, with 11 bases lying between them. The CDR3 has 14 amino acids. The CDR3 protein is CASSLKQGGQPQHF. The CDR3 DNA is TGTGCCAGCAGTTTAAAACAGGGAGGTCAGCCCCAGCATTTT.

This clonotype has just a few counts. The rearrangement uses TRBV5-1 and TRBJ1-5; D is unclear. Deletions cut 0 bases from V and 2 bases from J, with 6 bases between. CDR1 is SGHRS and CDR2 is YFSETQ in the germline V gene. CDR3 length: 14 residues. Here the CDR3 reads CASSLDTGNQPQHF. The CDR3 DNA reads TGCGCCAGCAGCTTGGACACTGGCAATCAGCCCCAGCATTTT.

This clonotype was counted between two and nine times. The chain joins TRBV6-2 or TRBV6-3 to TRBJ2-7; D gene uncertain. The germline V and J ends were trimmed by 2 bases and 7 bases, with 15 bases remaining between them. Per the germline V gene, CDR1 is MNHEY and CDR2 is SVGEGT. This CDR3 spans 14 amino acids. The CDR3 DNA follows: TGTGCCAGCAGTTACCCTGCGGTAACAAGGGAGCAGTACTTC. Its translation: CASSYPAVTREQYF.

This chain links TRBV6-2 or TRBV6-3 with TRBJ2-5; 7 bases are a match to TRBD1. Germline assignment: CDR1 MNHEY and CDR2 SVGEGT. CDR3 size: 17 residues. Trimming removed 0 bases from V and 5 bases from J; junction bases left unmatched: 12. CDR3 bases: TGTGCCAGCAGTTACTCCCGTGAAACAGGGGCCCGGGAGACCCAGTACTTC. Protein: CASSYSRETGARETQYF.

The CDR3 DNA is TGTGCCAGCAGCCAAGATCCCACCGGGACAGGGGCCGGGGAGCTGTTTTTT. Its protein is CASSQDPTGTGAGELFF. V is TRBV4-2 and J is TRBJ2-2, with 10 positions matching TRBD1. After removal of 0 bases from V and 6 bases from J, the junction contained 7 bases not matched to a gene. This CDR3 is 17 amino acids long. CDR1 is LGHNA, CDR2 YNFKEQ, per germline.

The V and J genes are TRBV4-3 and TRBJ2-7, with unresolved D. V dropped 0 bases and J dropped 2 bases, with 11 bases sitting between them. This CDR3 spans 15 amino acids. Germline CDR1 is LGHNA and CDR2 is YSLEER. CDR3 protein: CASSQDWPLTYEQYF. The CDR3 DNA is TGCGCCAGCAGCCAAGATTGGCCCTTGACCTACGAGCAGTACTTC.

This chain connects TRBV7-3 to TRBJ2-7; D perhaps matches TRBD2 (5 bases). V was pared by 6 bases and J by 0 bases, with 18 bases between. Germline CDR1 and CDR2: SGHTA and FQGTGA. There are 16 residues in the CDR3. CDR3 nucleotide sequence: TGTGCCAGCAGTCGCCTGCGGGTCCGAAGCTCCTACGAGCAGTACTTC. This translates into CASSRLRVRSSYEQYF.

This chain joins TRBV20-1 and TRBJ1-5; 8 nucleotides align to TRBD1. J gave up 6 bases and V 6 bases, and 7 bases lay outside the gene matches. The V gene's germline CDR1 is DFQATT and CDR2 SNEGSKA (reference sequence). This CDR3 spans 13 amino acids. This chain's CDR3 is CSATQGASQPQHF. For the CDR3, the DNA is TGCAGTGCGACCCAGGGGGCCAGTCAGCCCCAGCATTTT.

In this sample, this clonotype turned up a few times. This chain links TRBV14 with TRBJ2-2; 7 positions agree with TRBD2. From germline, CDR1 is SGHDN and CDR2 FVKESK. J was trimmed by 1 base and V by 6 bases; bases with no gene match: 8. This CDR3 comprises 16 residues. CDR3 in DNA: TGTGCCAGCAGTCTTCGGACTAGGGGGAACACCGGGGAGCTGTTTTTT. Encoded protein: CASSLRTRGNTGELFF.

This clonotype has a count of ten or more. The chain employs TRBV20-1 and TRBJ2-4; a weak D match, TRBD2 (5 bases). Looked up from germline, CDR1 is DFQATT and CDR2 is SNEGSKA (reference sequence). CDR3 size: 14 residues. The V and J ends lost 4 bases and 1 base respectively, with 11 bases between them. Written as DNA, the CDR3 is TGCAGTGCTATGGCGGGCGGGGCCAAAAACATTCAGTACTTC. Its translation is CSAMAGGAKNIQYF.